The rows below give T cell receptor beta chains drawn from one sample of a study of human T cells and chemical hapten exposure. One entry per CDR3 protein results from TCRdb running MiXCR on the RACE reads. The table lists over 75,000 distinct CDR3 sequences, 7.5% to 9.5% of them singletons. This sample comprised whole blood, obtained in connection with sensitization to the hapten diphenylcyclopropenone (DPC). These receptors came from a woman aged 30 to 39 with alopecia areata. Some clones in this sample may be carry-over from other donors' samples. Both conserved end residues are part of each CDR3. D genes are given only for firm matches. Not every row has a clone size; where given, it reads once, few, many or a size class.

J gene: TRBJ1-2
clone size: many
V gene: TRBV21-1
CDR3 length: 16
D gene: -
CDR3 DNA: TGTGCCAGCAGAGCAAAAAGTAACACTTATAACTATGGCTACACCTTC
CDR3 protein: CASRAKSNTYNYGYTF

J gene: TRBJ1-2
clone size: few
V gene: TRBV6-6
CDR3 length: 12
D gene: -
CDR3 DNA: TGTGCCAGCAGCCTAGACACAGATGGCTACACCTTC
CDR3 protein: CASSLDTDGYTF

J gene: TRBJ1-1
clone size: -
V gene: TRBV5-1
CDR3 length: 15
D gene: TRBD1
CDR3 DNA: TGCGCCAGCAGCTACGGACAGGGGGCAGGCGCTGAAGCTTTCTTT
CDR3 protein: CASSYGQGAGAEAFF

J gene: TRBJ2-7
clone size: few
V gene: TRBV5-4
CDR3 length: 15
D gene: -
CDR3 DNA: TGTGCCAGCAGACGCGATCCAACCGGCCCCTACGAGCAGTACTTC
CDR3 protein: CASRRDPTGPYEQYF

J gene: TRBJ2-5
clone size: many
V gene: TRBV20-1
CDR3 length: 13
D gene: -
CDR3 DNA: TGCAGTGCTAGGGGTTTTGCAGGAGAGACCCAGTACTTC
CDR3 protein: CSARGFAGETQYF

J gene: TRBJ1-1
clone size: many
V gene: TRBV12-3/TRBV12-4
CDR3 length: 12
D gene: -
CDR3 DNA: TGTGCCAGCAGTTTACAGGGCACTGAAGCTTTCTTT
CDR3 protein: CASSLQGTEAFF

J gene: TRBJ1-2
clone size: many
V gene: TRBV5-1
CDR3 length: 16
D gene: -
CDR3 DNA: TGCGCCAGCACCTTCGGCGACAGGACCGCTAACTATGGCTACACCTTC
CDR3 protein: CASTFGDRTANYGYTF

J gene: TRBJ1-2
clone size: many
V gene: TRBV7-9
CDR3 length: 13
D gene: -
CDR3 DNA: TGTGCCAGCAGCTCTACACCAAACTATGGCTACACCTTC
CDR3 protein: CASSSTPNYGYTF

J gene: TRBJ1-4
clone size: -
V gene: TRBV6-1
CDR3 length: 15
D gene: TRBD1
CDR3 DNA: TGTGCCAGCAGTGATAACAGGGGCGGGCTAGAAAAACTGTTTTTT
CDR3 protein: CASSDNRGGLEKLFF

J gene: TRBJ1-1
clone size: many
V gene: TRBV6-6
CDR3 length: 15
D gene: -
CDR3 DNA: TGTGCCAGCAGTTACGGAGGGCCCAAGGGCACTGAAGCTTTCTTT
CDR3 protein: CASSYGGPKGTEAFF

J gene: TRBJ1-1
clone size: many
V gene: TRBV7-2
CDR3 length: 13
D gene: TRBD1
CDR3 DNA: TGTGCCAGCAGCTGGACAGGGGTCACTGAAGCTTTCTTT
CDR3 protein: CASSWTGVTEAFF

J gene: TRBJ1-6
clone size: many
V gene: TRBV3-1
CDR3 length: 15
D gene: -
CDR3 DNA: TGTGCCAGCAAATGGTTACGAGACAATAATTCACCCCTCCACTTT
CDR3 protein: CASKWLRDNNSPLHF

J gene: TRBJ2-1
clone size: many
V gene: TRBV12-3/TRBV12-4
CDR3 length: 13
D gene: -
CDR3 DNA: TGTGCCAGCAACTGGGAAGGTTACAATGAGCAGTTCTTC
CDR3 protein: CASNWEGYNEQFF

J gene: TRBJ1-2
clone size: -
V gene: TRBV6-5
CDR3 length: 15
D gene: TRBD1
CDR3 DNA: TGTGCCAGCAGTTGGGGACAGGGTGGGAAGGATGGCTACACCTTC
CDR3 protein: CASSWGQGGKDGYTF

J gene: TRBJ1-1
clone size: -
V gene: TRBV6-5
CDR3 length: 11
D gene: TRBD1
CDR3 DNA: TGTGCCACCCAACAGGGGGCTGAAGCTTTCTTT
CDR3 protein: CATQQGAEAFF

J gene: TRBJ2-7
clone size: few
V gene: TRBV4-2
CDR3 length: 17
D gene: -
CDR3 DNA: TGTGCCAGCAGCCGGAAGAGGTATGAACAGCCGCTCTACGAGCAGTACTTC
CDR3 protein: CASSRKRYEQPLYEQYF

J gene: TRBJ2-7
clone size: few
V gene: TRBV10-3
CDR3 length: 14
D gene: -
CDR3 DNA: TGTGCCATCAGTGAGCCTGGAGGGGCCTACGAGCAGTACTTC
CDR3 protein: CAISEPGGAYEQYF

J gene: TRBJ1-5
clone size: few
V gene: TRBV6-6
CDR3 length: 13
D gene: -
CDR3 DNA: TGTGCCTGTGGACCACAGGTCAATCAGCCCCAGCATTTT
CDR3 protein: CACGPQVNQPQHF

J gene: TRBJ2-3
clone size: few
V gene: TRBV27
CDR3 length: 16
D gene: TRBD1
CDR3 DNA: TGTGCCAGCAGTTCAGGGACAGGGGTCATGGGGGATACGCAGTATTTT
CDR3 protein: CASSSGTGVMGDTQYF

J gene: TRBJ2-7
clone size: -
V gene: TRBV3-1
CDR3 length: 13
D gene: -
CDR3 DNA: TGTGCCAGCAGCCTTCGGTCCTCCCGCGAGCAGTACTTC
CDR3 protein: CASSLRSSREQYF

J gene: TRBJ1-1
clone size: few
V gene: TRBV6-5
CDR3 length: 12
D gene: -
CDR3 DNA: TGTGCCACCCGTTGGGGAAACACTGAAGCTTTCTTT
CDR3 protein: CATRWGNTEAFF

J gene: TRBJ2-7
clone size: many
V gene: TRBV20-1
CDR3 length: 14
D gene: -
CDR3 DNA: TGCAGTGCTAGAAGGTCGGAGGGAGGCGACGAGCAGTACTTC
CDR3 protein: CSARRSEGGDEQYF

J gene: TRBJ1-6
clone size: -
V gene: TRBV5-4
CDR3 length: 14
D gene: -
CDR3 DNA: TGTGCCAGCAGCTTGGAGGTGGGGTCCCCGCCCCTCCACTTT
CDR3 protein: CASSLEVGSPPLHF

J gene: TRBJ1-5
clone size: -
V gene: TRBV10-3
CDR3 length: 13
D gene: -
CDR3 DNA: TGTGCCATCAGTGACAGGCAAGATCAGCCCCAGCATTTT
CDR3 protein: CAISDRQDQPQHF

J gene: TRBJ2-5
clone size: many
V gene: TRBV21-1
CDR3 length: 10
D gene: -
CDR3 DNA: TGTGCCTTCAGGGAGGAGACCCAGTACTTC
CDR3 protein: CAFREETQYF

J gene: TRBJ1-1
clone size: many
V gene: TRBV12-3/TRBV12-4
CDR3 length: 15
D gene: -
CDR3 DNA: TGTGCCAGCCAGTCCCCCAGGTCTGTGAACACTGAAGCTTTCTTT
CDR3 protein: CASQSPRSVNTEAFF

J gene: TRBJ1-1
clone size: many
V gene: TRBV29-1
CDR3 length: 11
D gene: -
CDR3 DNA: TGCAGCGGCTTGGGGGGCACTGAAGCTTTCTTT
CDR3 protein: CSGLGGTEAFF

J gene: TRBJ2-6
clone size: many
V gene: TRBV12-3/TRBV12-4
CDR3 length: 13
D gene: -
CDR3 DNA: TGTGCCAGCAGCGACCCTGGGGCCAACGTCCTGACTTTC
CDR3 protein: CASSDPGANVLTF

J gene: TRBJ2-5
clone size: few
V gene: TRBV5-1
CDR3 length: 16
D gene: -
CDR3 DNA: TGCGCCAGCAGCTCCGGATTATCACTAGCAGGAGAGACCCAGTACTTC
CDR3 protein: CASSSGLSLAGETQYF

J gene: TRBJ2-4
clone size: -
V gene: TRBV18
CDR3 length: 20
D gene: -
CDR3 DNA: TGTGCCAGCTCTCGGCTCGAAACCCAGGGAATCCGGCTAGCCAAAAACATTCAGTACTTC
CDR3 protein: CASSRLETQGIRLAKNIQYF

J gene: TRBJ1-2
clone size: -
V gene: TRBV29-1
CDR3 length: 14
D gene: -
CDR3 DNA: TGCAGCGTTTTGAGGGACCAAGATCAGTTTGGCTACACCTTC
CDR3 protein: CSVLRDQDQFGYTF

J gene: TRBJ2-5
clone size: many
V gene: TRBV12-3/TRBV12-4
CDR3 length: 15
D gene: -
CDR3 DNA: TGTGCCAGCAGTCCCCGATTTGGCGGGGAAGAGACCCAGTACTTC
CDR3 protein: CASSPRFGGEETQYF